This is a list of T cell receptor beta chains from one sample in a study of shared clonotypes between healthy human individuals. The protocol was immunoSEQ multiplex PCR, while the TCRdb copy is restricted to in-frame clones and leaves out a portion. The table lists 740,000 or so clones, 73% of them singletons. The sample comprised memory CD4+ T cells sorted from blood. The origin of the receptors is a woman in her 30s in good health. The CDR3 runs from the conserved cysteine through the conserved F or W. The D gene is left open where the match is weak. Size values are once, few and many counts, or a class for expanded clones, and some rows have none.

>TRBJ1-3|TRBD1|TRBV6-1|NA
TGTGCCAGCAGTCAAGAAGGGGGCCGCGGAGAATGGAACACCATATATTTT
CASSQEGGRGEWNTIYF
>TRBJ2-7|TRBD2|TRBV7-9|NA
TGTGCCAGCAGCCTAATCAGCGGGGACTTCGAGCAGTACTTC
CASSLISGDFEQYF
>TRBJ2-5|NA|TRBV13|NA
TGTGCCAGCAGCTCAAAGCAGGCGGCAGAGACCCAGTACTTC
CASSSKQAAETQYF
>TRBJ1-1|NA|TRBV14|few
TGTGCCAGCAGCCGTCTGGAGGGGAACACTGAAGCTTTCTTT
CASSRLEGNTEAFF
>TRBJ1-4|NA|TRBV27|once
TGTGCCAGCAGGCAGGGACGAAATGAAAAACTGTTTTTT
CASRQGRNEKLFF
>TRBJ2-5|NA|TRBV5-1|NA
TGCGCCAGCAGCTTGGCCGGAGAGACCCAGTACTTC
CASSLAGETQYF
>TRBJ2-1|NA|TRBV28|NA
TGTGCCAGCAGCCCCAGGCGTCACACCTACAATGAGCAGTTCTTC
CASSPRRHTYNEQFF
>TRBJ1-4|TRBD1|TRBV5-6|once
TGTGCCAGCAGCTTGGGGCTGGGGGACAGGGAAGAAAAACTGTTTTTT
CASSLGLGDREEKLFF
>TRBJ2-1|NA|TRBV11-1|NA
TGTGCCAGCAGAGGTACCCGCACCAATGAGCAGTTCTTC
CASRGTRTNEQFF
>TRBJ2-5|TRBD2|TRBV25-1|NA
TGTGCCAGTACCTCTAGCGGAAACCTCAGGAAGACCCAGTACTTC
CASTSSGNLRKTQYF
>TRBJ1-1|NA|TRBV6-5|many
TGTGCCAGCAGTTACCTAGAAAGGACTGAAGCTTTCTTT
CASSYLERTEAFF
>TRBJ2-2|TRBD2|TRBV5-4|NA
TGTGCCAGCAGCCCTTCGCCAGCGGGAGTAGGGACCGGGGAGCTGTTTTTT
CASSPSPAGVGTGELFF
>TRBJ2-5|NA|TRBV7-6|NA
TGTGCCAGCAGCTTAGAGTACGGGGGCCCGCGGGAGACCCAGTACTTC
CASSLEYGGPRETQYF
>TRBJ2-1|TRBD1|TRBV27|NA
TGTGCCAGCAGTTTATCGAGGGGGACAGGGGGCGATGAGCAGTTCTTC
CASSLSRGTGGDEQFF
>TRBJ2-5|NA|TRBV5-1|NA
TGCGCCAGCAGCTTGGCCGAGGGGATACAAGAGACCCAGTACTTC
CASSLAEGIQETQYF
>TRBJ2-5|NA|TRBV28|few
TGTGCCAGCAGTTCGAGCGTTGGCGAGACCCAGTACTTC
CASSSSVGETQYF
>TRBJ2-4|NA|TRBV11-2|NA
TGTGCCAGCAGCTTAGAGGGGGTGGGGACTCCAACAAACATTCAGTACTTC
CASSLEGVGTPTNIQYF
>TRBJ1-5|TRBD1|TRBV10-1|NA
TGCGCCAGCAGTGAGTCGAGATACAGGGGCCCTCGCTATAGCAATCAGCCCCAGCATTTT
CASSESRYRGPRYSNQPQHF
>TRBJ1-5|TRBD1|TRBV28|NA
TGTGCCAGCAGTTTCGAGAGGGGGCTGGGTCAGCCCCAGCATTTT
CASSFERGLGQPQHF
>TRBJ2-5|NA|TRBV7-2|NA
TGTGCCAGCAGGCTGAATGGCGGGGCCCAAGAGACCCAGTACTTC
CASRLNGGAQETQYF
>TRBJ2-5|NA|TRBV7-2|NA
TGTGCCAGCAGCTTAGCGGAGGTACAAGAGACCCAGTACTTC
CASSLAEVQETQYF
>TRBJ2-7|TRBD2|TRBV5-4|once
TGTGCCGGCGGAAAACTAGCGGGAGTTCGAGAGCAGTACTTC
CAGGKLAGVREQYF